This T cell receptor (beta chain) was identified during a study of blood T cell repertoires in COVID-19. Across the whole study: Whether acute or convalescent, the COVID-19 samples came from the United States, Italy and Spain. T cells, B-cell-depleted T cells, or PBMCs provided the cDNA or gDNA that served as material.

Remarks on this clone: The same CDR3 arises from other DNA sequences in this sample as well.

This CDR3 has 13 amino acids. Trimming took 5 bases from V and 5 from J; bases not matched to a gene: 1. The germline CDR1 and CDR2 sequences are KGHDR and SFDVKD. Produced via immunoSEQ multiplex PCR; TCRdb's table is partial and in-frame only. The table includes about 150,000 clones, around four fifths detected once. The origin of this receptor is a woman aged 55-70 years with acute or convalescent COVID-19. Material: peripheral blood. The V and J genes are TRBV24-1 and TRBJ1-2; TRBD1 agrees at 10 bases. The CDR3 spells CATSGGQGYGYTF. The CDR3 coding sequence is TGTGCCACCAGTGGGGGACAGGGGTATGGCTACACCTTC.